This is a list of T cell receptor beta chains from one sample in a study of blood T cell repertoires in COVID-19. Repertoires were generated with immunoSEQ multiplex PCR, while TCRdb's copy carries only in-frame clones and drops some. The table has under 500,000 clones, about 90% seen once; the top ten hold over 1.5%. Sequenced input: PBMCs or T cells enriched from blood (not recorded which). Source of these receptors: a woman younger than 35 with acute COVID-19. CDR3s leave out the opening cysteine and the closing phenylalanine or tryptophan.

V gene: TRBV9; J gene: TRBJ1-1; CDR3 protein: ASSAGLKNTEAF
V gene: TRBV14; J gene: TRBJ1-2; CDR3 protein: ASSRQGFSGYT
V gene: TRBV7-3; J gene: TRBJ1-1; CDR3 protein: ASSLSGIGGTEAF
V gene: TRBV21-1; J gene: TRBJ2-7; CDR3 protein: ASSKRSRGI
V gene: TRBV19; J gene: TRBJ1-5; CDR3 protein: ASSIDPPGGNQPQH
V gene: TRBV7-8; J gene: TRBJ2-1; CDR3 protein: ASSPRWGTTLNEQF
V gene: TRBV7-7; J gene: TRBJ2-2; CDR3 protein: ASSASGDSVLNTGELF
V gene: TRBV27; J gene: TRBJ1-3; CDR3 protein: ASRSSNRGLAGNTIY
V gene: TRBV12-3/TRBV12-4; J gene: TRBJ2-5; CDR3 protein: ASSETPETQY
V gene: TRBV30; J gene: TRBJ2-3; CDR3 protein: AWSASGSSTDTQY
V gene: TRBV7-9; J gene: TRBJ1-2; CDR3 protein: ASSPTDRGREGDGYT
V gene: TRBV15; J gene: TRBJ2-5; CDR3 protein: ATSTRSRVGETQY
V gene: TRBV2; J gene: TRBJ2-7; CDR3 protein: ASSEVGGPELKY
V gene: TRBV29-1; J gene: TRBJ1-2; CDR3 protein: SVENRAIYGYT
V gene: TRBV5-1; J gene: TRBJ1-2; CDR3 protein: ASKVQGNYGYT
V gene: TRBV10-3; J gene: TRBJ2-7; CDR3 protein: AINHDRANEQY
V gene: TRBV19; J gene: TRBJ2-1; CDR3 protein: ASSNRGISSYNEQF
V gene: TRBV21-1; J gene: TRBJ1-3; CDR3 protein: ASSGQGSGNTIY
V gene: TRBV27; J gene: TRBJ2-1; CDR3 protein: ASSLESGRDEQF
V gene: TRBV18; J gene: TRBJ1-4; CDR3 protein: ASSPAQGDSGKLF